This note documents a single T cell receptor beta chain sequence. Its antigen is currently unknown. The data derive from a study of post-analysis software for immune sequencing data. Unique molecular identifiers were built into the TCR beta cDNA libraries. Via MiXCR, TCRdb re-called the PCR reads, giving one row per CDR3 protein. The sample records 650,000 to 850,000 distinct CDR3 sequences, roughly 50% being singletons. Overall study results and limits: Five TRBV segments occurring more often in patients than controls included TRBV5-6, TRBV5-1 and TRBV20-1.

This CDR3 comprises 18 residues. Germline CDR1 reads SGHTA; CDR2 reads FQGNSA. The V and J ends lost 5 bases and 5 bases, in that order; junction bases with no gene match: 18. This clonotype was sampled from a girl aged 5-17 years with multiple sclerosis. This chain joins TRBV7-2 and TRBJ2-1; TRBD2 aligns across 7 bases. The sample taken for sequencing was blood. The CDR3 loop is CASSQIWGGDMGNNEQFF. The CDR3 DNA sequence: TGTGCCAGCAGCCAAATCTGGGGGGGAGATATGGGGAACAATGAGCAGTTCTTC.